Following are 16 T cell receptor beta chains from one sample sequenced in a study of prognosis after radiotherapy for stage I lung cancer. Starting from genomic DNA, TCR beta CDR3 was amplified through two-round multiplex PCR. With primers specific to each TRBV and TRBJ gene, the first-round PCR was performed. TCRdb itself ran the multiplex PCR reads through MiXCR, one entry per CDR3 protein. The table includes about 34,000 distinct CDR3 sequences, approximately 29% detected once. Sequences were derived from PBMCs, sampled before or after stereotactic body radiation therapy (not recorded which). These TCRs come from a donor aged 50 or older with non-small cell lung cancer.

V usage is TRBV6-2 or TRBV6-3 and J usage is TRBJ2-2; tentative D call: TRBD1 (5 bases). Germline values: CDR1 MNHEY, CDR2 SVGEGT. There are 15 residues in the CDR3. The V and J ends lost 4 bases and 4 bases respectively, with 13 bases between them. The CDR3 reads CASSFQGSITGELFF. The CDR3 bases are TGTGCCAGCAGTTTTCAGGGATCTATCACCGGGGAGCTGTTTTTT.

There are many counts of this clonotype. Here the CDR3 reads CASSYPGQGRGYTF. The CDR3, as DNA: TGTGCCAGCAGTTACCCGGGACAGGGGCGCGGCTACACCTTC. This rearrangement joins TRBV6-2 or TRBV6-3 to TRBJ1-2; TRBD1 matches at 10 bases. This CDR3 has 14 residues. Trimming at V came to 2 bases and at J to 8 bases, leaving 5 bases not matched to a gene. Germline V gives CDR1 MNHEY, CDR2 SVGEGT.

This clonotype was detected many times. V gene TRBV5-6 combines with J gene TRBJ1-5, with 7 bases fitting TRBD1. CDR1 is SGHDT, CDR2 YYEEEE, per germline. The CDR3 sequence is 13 residues long. J was trimmed by 7 bases and V by 4 bases; bases with no gene match: 5. The CDR3 loop reads CASSRSGGQPQHF. The CDR3, as DNA: TGTGCCAGCAGCAGGTCAGGGGGGCAGCCCCAGCATTTT.

The chain carries TRBV29-1 and TRBJ1-4, with D uncertain. There are 11 residues in the CDR3. Germline CDR1 SQVTM, CDR2 ANQGSEA. CDR3 protein: CGGIGNEKLFF. For the CDR3, the DNA is TGCGGAGGGATTGGTAATGAAAAACTGTTTTTT.

Remarks on this clonotype: Being one base from a much bigger clone, this may be a read error. The chain carries TRBV7-9 and TRBJ2-5; tentatively, D is TRBD1 or TRBD2 (7 bases each). Germline assignment: CDR1 SEHNR and CDR2 FQNEAQ (reference sequence). The CDR3 runs 15 residues. This CDR3 is CASSNRGGSGETKYF. As DNA, the CDR3 is TGTGCCAGCAGCAACAGGGGAGGGTCAGGAGAGACCAAGTACTTC.

There are many counts of this clonotype. The J gene is TRBJ1-2, the V gene TRBV20-1; 9 bases match TRBD1. CDR3 length equals 15 residues. Germline assignment: CDR1 DFQATT and CDR2 SNEGSKA (reference sequence). The V segment lost 6 bases and the J segment 3 bases; nucleotides outside the gene matches: 11. CDR3 region: CSARTGTGIDYGYTF. As DNA, the CDR3 is TGCAGTGCCCGTACCGGGACAGGGATTGACTATGGCTACACCTTC.

V gene TRBV28 combines with J gene TRBJ2-7; D gene ambiguous. The V end lost 1 base, the J end lost 4 bases, and 5 bases lay between the germline ends. The CDR3 has 12 residues. CDR1 is MDHEN and CDR2 is SYDVKM in the germline V gene. The CDR3 bases are TGTGCCAGCAGTTTATTCCCTTACGAGCAGTACTTC. Amino acid sequence: CASSLFPYEQYF.

This chain links TRBV5-1 with TRBJ2-1; D unclear. The CDR3 runs to 15 residues. The germline gives CDR1 SGHRS, CDR2 YFSETQ. Trimming cost V 5 bases and J 4 bases, with 16 bases left between them. The CDR3 region is CASRLGKVLYNEQFF. Here the CDR3 DNA reads TGCGCCAGCAGATTAGGAAAGGTCCTATACAATGAGCAGTTCTTC.

This clonotype was recorded only once. A far larger clone is off by one base, so a read error is likely. The gene calls are TRBV6-5 and TRBJ2-5, with 8 bases fitting TRBD1. The J call could be wrong; TRBJ2-1 is a better fit for the DNA end. There are 15 residues in the CDR3. In germline, CDR1 is MNHEY, CDR2 SVGAGI. CDR3 region: CASSSGQGVHNEQFF. CDR3 in DNA: TGTGCCAGCAGTTCCGGACAGGGAGTACACAATGAGCAGTTCTTC.

Ten or more counts support this clonotype. This chain joins TRBV20-1 and TRBJ2-1; a possible D gene is TRBD2 (6 bases). The germline gives CDR1 DFQATT, CDR2 SNEGSKA (reference sequence). The CDR3 loop spans 20 amino acids. Trimming removed 0 bases at V and 2 bases at J, with 26 bases between. Here the CDR3 reads CSARDIRTTNRDSPYNEQFF. CDR3 sequence (DNA): TGCAGTGCTAGAGATATACGGACTACCAACCGGGACTCGCCCTACAATGAGCAGTTCTTC.

This chain uses TRBV5-1 with TRBJ1-1, with D tentatively TRBD1 (6 bases). CDR1 and CDR2 (germline): SGHRS, YFSETQ. The V gene lost 4 bases and the J gene lost 6 bases, with 13 bases spanning the gap. CDR3 length: 13 amino acids. The CDR3 bases are TGCGCCAGCAGCGAACAGGGATTCTCTGAAGCTTTCTTT. Residues: CASSEQGFSEAFF.

This clonotype came up many times. The chain couples TRBV10-2 to TRBJ2-2; a possible D gene is TRBD2 (5 bases). V was shortened by 10 bases and J by 4 bases, with 19 bases between the two germline ends. CDR1 and CDR2 (germline): WSHSY, SAAADI. The CDR3 contains 15 residues. The CDR3 bases are TGCGCCACCCGGGAACCGCTACGGATCACCGGGGAGCTGTTTTTT. Its protein is CATREPLRITGELFF.

Many counts were recorded for this clonotype. This CDR3 reads CASSLGQGAFEKLFF. In DNA form, the CDR3 reads TGTGCCAGCAGCTTAGGACAGGGGGCCTTTGAAAAACTGTTTTTT. This chain uses TRBV11-2 with TRBJ1-4; 10 bases align to TRBD1. J gave up 7 bases and V 1 base, and 3 bases lay outside the gene matches. The CDR3 runs 15 residues. Per germline, CDR1 SGHAT and CDR2 FQNNGV.

This clonotype was picked up many times. The rearrangement joins TRBV7-2 to TRBJ2-6; possible D gene TRBD2, 6 bases. This CDR3 has 18 residues. Per germline, CDR1 SGHTA and CDR2 FQGNSA. V dropped 0 bases and J dropped 4 bases, with 16 bases sitting between them. DNA of the CDR3: TGTGCCAGCAGCTTAGCGGCAGGTCTCCGGGGGGGGGCCAACGTCCTGACTTTC. As protein: CASSLAAGLRGGANVLTF.

As concerns this clonotype: It may be a read error: a sequence one base away is much more abundant. The chain employs TRBV6-9 and TRBJ1-1; the D is unclear. With 3 bases removed from V and 4 bases from J, the gap between germline ends came to 18 bases. CDR3 length: 16 residues. CDR1 and CDR2 from the germline V gene are MNHGY and SVAAGI. This CDR3 is CASSYGLPSRFTEAFF. The CDR3 region has the DNA TGTGCCAGCAGTTACGGGCTACCCAGCCGGTTCACTGAAGCTTTCTTT.

This clonotype has a count of ten or more. The V and J genes are TRBV6-2 or TRBV6-3 and TRBJ2-5, with 8 bases lining up with TRBD2. CDR1 and CDR2 (germline): MNHEY, SVGEGT. The CDR3 is made up of 15 amino acids. The junction had 11 bases not matched to a gene; V was cut back by 6 bases and J by 5 bases. The CDR3 DNA is TGTGCCAGCAGGGACCCTCGGGGGGGGGCCGAGACCCAGTACTTC. Its protein is CASRDPRGGAETQYF.